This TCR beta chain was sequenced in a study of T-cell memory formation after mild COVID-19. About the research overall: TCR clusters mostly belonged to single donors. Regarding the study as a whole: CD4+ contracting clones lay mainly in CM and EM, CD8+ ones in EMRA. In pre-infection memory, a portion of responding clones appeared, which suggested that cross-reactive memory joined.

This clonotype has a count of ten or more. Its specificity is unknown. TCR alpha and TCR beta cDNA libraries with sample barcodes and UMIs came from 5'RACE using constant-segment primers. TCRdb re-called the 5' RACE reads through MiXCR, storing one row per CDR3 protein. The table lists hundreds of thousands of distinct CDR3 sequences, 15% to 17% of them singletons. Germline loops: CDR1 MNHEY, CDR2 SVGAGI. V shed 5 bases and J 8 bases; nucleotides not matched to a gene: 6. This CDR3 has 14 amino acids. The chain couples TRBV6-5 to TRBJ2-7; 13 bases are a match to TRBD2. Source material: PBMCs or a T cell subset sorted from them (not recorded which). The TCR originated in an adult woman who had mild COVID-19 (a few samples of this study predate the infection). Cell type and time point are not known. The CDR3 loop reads CASSAGTSGTKQYF. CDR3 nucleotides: TGTGCCAGCAGTGCCGGGACTAGCGGGACCAAGCAGTACTTC.